This passage covers 14 T cell receptor beta chains from one sample sequenced in a study of shared clonotypes between healthy human individuals (dated by TCRdb to the early 2020s). For the CD8 naive samples, CD45RO-negative cells were positively selected for CCR7, yielding a CD45RA+CCR7+ population from which TemRA cells were excluded. Receptors were amplified or captured by the immunoSEQ multiplex PCR assay. Sourced from immuneACCESS, this table was stored by TCRdb with only in-frame sequences that have V and J called. A share of the clones is absent; for the studies checked, an unresolved V gene accounts for under half, and the remainder has no known explanation. The sample table records some 2 million clones; 85% to 95% of these occur just once. In total, the top ten clones hold about 1.1% of the sample. The sequencing sample was made of naive CD8+ T cells sorted from blood. In light of the paper, this sample's cell subset or site label describes: CD45RA+CCR7+. The receptors were gathered from a young man in good health.

The chain couples TRBV5-5 to TRBJ2-7; D is perhaps TRBD2 (6 bases). The germline CDR1 and CDR2 sequences are SGHKS and YYEKEE (reference sequence). The CDR3 runs to 14 residues. V lost 4 bases, J lost 2 bases, and 13 bases lay in between. The CDR3 DNA reads TGTGCCAGCAGCCCCGGGACTGACCCCTACGAGCAGTACTTC. Its protein product is CASSPGTDPYEQYF.

Points on this clone: Other DNA sequences within the sample encode an identical CDR3. The V call is TRBV7-8, the J call TRBJ2-5; D is unresolved. The CDR3 runs to 13 residues. In germline, CDR1 is SGHVS, CDR2 FQNEAQ. V lost 1 base, J lost 2 bases, and 5 bases lay in between. The CDR3 reads CASSLVGQETQYF. Written as DNA, the CDR3 is TGTGCCAGCAGCTTAGTCGGACAAGAGACCCAGTACTTC.

The chain uses TRBV7-9 and TRBJ2-7; TRBD2 is a possible D gene (5 bases). Germline CDR1 reads SEHNR; CDR2 reads FQNEAQ (reference sequence). V dropped 5 bases and J dropped 2 bases, with 19 bases sitting between them. The CDR3 runs 16 residues. Written as DNA, the CDR3 is TGTGCCAGCAGCGTCGGATACCGGGAAGGACCCTACGAGCAGTACTTC. Protein sequence: CASSVGYREGPYEQYF.

In the case of this clone: The sample has other DNA sequences that encode this CDR3 too. The gene calls are TRBV2 and TRBJ2-3, with TRBD2 identical over 9 bases. Per germline, CDR1 SNHLY and CDR2 FYNNEI. V shed 4 bases and J 1 base; nucleotides not matched to a gene: 0. The CDR3 has 14 residues. The CDR3 here is CASSGLAGTDTQYF. The CDR3 coding sequence is TGTGCCAGCAGTGGACTAGCGGGCACAGATACGCAGTATTTT.

This chain's CDR3 is CASSVESATPETQYF. The CDR3 DNA is TGTGCCAGCAGCGTAGAATCAGCCACCCCCGAGACCCAGTACTTC. The V and J genes are TRBV9 and TRBJ2-5, with no clear D. Trimming removed 0 bases from V and 5 bases from J, with 14 bases in between. The V gene's germline CDR1 is SGDLS and CDR2 YYNGEE. There are 15 residues in the CDR3.

The chain combines TRBV4-3 with TRBJ2-7; tentative D call: TRBD2 (6 bases). The germline V gene has CDR1 LGHNA and CDR2 YSLEER. The CDR3 length is 18 residues. V shed 0 bases and J shed 3 bases, with 21 bases lying between them. CDR3 sequence (DNA): TGCGCCAGCAGCCAAGATCTAGAGGGCCGATCGGGGGACTACGAGCAGTACTTC. Protein: CASSQDLEGRSGDYEQYF.

The V and J genes are TRBV6-5 and TRBJ2-3; D perhaps matches TRBD2 (5 bases). This CDR3 comprises 16 residues. Trimming took 2 bases from V and 5 from J, leaving 17 bases between them. The germline CDR1 and CDR2 sequences are MNHEY and SVGAGI. The CDR3 is CASSYLQLGAEDTQYF. In DNA form, the CDR3 reads TGTGCCAGCAGTTACCTCCAGCTGGGAGCTGAAGATACGCAGTATTTT.

A note on this clone: Other nucleotide sequences from this sample produce the same CDR3. This sequence joins TRBV6-5 and TRBJ1-1, with D possibly TRBD1 on 6 matching bases. Germline-derived CDR1 and CDR2 are MNHEY and SVGAGI. Trimming removed 4 bases from V and 5 bases from J, with 11 bases in between. The CDR3 loop spans 13 amino acids. The CDR3 sequence: CASSFRGGTEAFF. The CDR3 DNA is TGTGCCAGCAGTTTCAGAGGGGGGACTGAAGCTTTCTTT.

The chain links TRBV5-1 to TRBJ2-5; TRBD2 aligns across 7 bases. CDR3 size: 15 residues. V lost 4 bases, J lost 4 bases, and 10 bases stayed unmatched. Looked up from germline, CDR1 is SGHRS and CDR2 is YFSETQ. The CDR3 protein is CASSTGGGRGETQYF. The CDR3 region has the DNA TGCGCCAGCAGCACGGGAGGAGGGAGGGGAGAGACCCAGTACTTC.

The rearrangement joins TRBV1 to TRBJ2-7; TRBD1 is the table's D call, not checked against the DNA. TRBV1 is annotated as a pseudogene. CDR3 length equals 15 residues. CDR3 sequence reads: CTSSQDPRGYYEQYF. The CDR3 region has the DNA TGCACCAGCAGCCAAGATCCGAGGGGGTACTACGAGCAGTACTTC.

CDR3 nucleotides: TGCGCCAGCAGCCAAGCAGCGGCCTATGGCTACACCTTC. As protein: CASSQAAAYGYTF. The V gene is TRBV4-1, the J gene TRBJ1-2, with D hard to call. The CDR3 is made up of 13 amino acids. The V gene lost 1 base and the J gene lost 4 bases, with 7 bases spanning the gap. Germline assignment: CDR1 MGHRA and CDR2 YSYEKL.

The V and J genes are TRBV28 and TRBJ2-6; weak D call: TRBD1 (6 bases). Trimming pared 6 bases from V and 0 bases from J, leaving 24 bases between. The CDR3 covers 20 residues. CDR1 is MDHEN and CDR2 is SYDVKM in the germline V gene. CDR3 DNA sequence: TGTGCCAGCAGCCCAATTGGGACCGGGACAACCTACTCTGGGGCCAACGTCCTGACTTTC. Its protein product is CASSPIGTGTTYSGANVLTF.

This clone came up once. The rearrangement links TRBV25-1 to TRBJ2-7, with D maybe TRBD1 (5 bases). V was shortened by 4 bases and J by 3 bases, with 16 bases between the two germline ends. The germline V gene has CDR1 MGHDK and CDR2 SYGVNS. The CDR3 is 15 amino acids. CDR3 DNA: TGTGCCAGCAGTGGACCCACAAGGGGCGGCTACGAGCAGTACTTC. Protein product: CASSGPTRGGYEQYF.

This clone is a singleton in its sample. The chain employs TRBV10-1 and TRBJ2-1, with a tentative D call TRBD1 (6 bases). Germline CDR1 is WNHNN and CDR2 is SYGVQD (reference sequence). This CDR3 has 15 residues. V lost 2 bases and J 6 bases, leaving 14 bases between the germline ends. CDR3 in amino acids: CASSEASGVVNEQFF. CDR3 coding DNA: TGCGCCAGCAGTGAGGCATCAGGGGTGGTCAATGAGCAGTTCTTC.